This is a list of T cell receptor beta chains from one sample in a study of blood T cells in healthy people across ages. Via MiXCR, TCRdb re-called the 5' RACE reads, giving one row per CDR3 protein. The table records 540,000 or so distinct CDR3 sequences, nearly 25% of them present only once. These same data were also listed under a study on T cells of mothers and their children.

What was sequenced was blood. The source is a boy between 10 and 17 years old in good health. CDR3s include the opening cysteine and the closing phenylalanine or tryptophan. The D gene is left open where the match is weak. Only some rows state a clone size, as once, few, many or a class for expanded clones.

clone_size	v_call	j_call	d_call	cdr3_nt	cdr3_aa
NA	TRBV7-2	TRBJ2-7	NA	TGTGCCAGCAGGGACACTTTGAGCTCCTACGAGCAGTACTTC	CASRDTLSSYEQYF
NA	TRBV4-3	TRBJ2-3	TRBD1	TGCGCCAGCAGCCAAGATGTTTGGGAGGACAGGGGCGGAGAAGATACGCAGTATTTT	CASSQDVWEDRGGEDTQYF
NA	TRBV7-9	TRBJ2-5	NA	TGTGCCAGCATCCCTCCGGGCAGGGAGACCCAGTACTTC	CASIPPGRETQYF
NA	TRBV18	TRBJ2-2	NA	TGTGCCAGCTCACCTCCAGTATATCGGACGAACACCGGGGAGCTGTTTTTT	CASSPPVYRTNTGELFF
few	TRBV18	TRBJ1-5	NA	TGTGCCAGCTCACCAATAGAAAAAGGTCAGCCCCAGCATTTT	CASSPIEKGQPQHF
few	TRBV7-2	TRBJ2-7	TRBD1	TGTGCCAGCAGCCACGGGACAGGGGGATCCTACGAGCAGTACTTC	CASSHGTGGSYEQYF
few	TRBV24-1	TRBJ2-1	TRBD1	TGTGCCACCAGTGACCCTGGACAGGGTAATGAGCAGTTCTTC	CATSDPGQGNEQFF
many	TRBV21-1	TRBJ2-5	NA	TGTGCCAGCAGGTTGGGGCAAGAGACCCAGTACTTC	CASRLGQETQYF
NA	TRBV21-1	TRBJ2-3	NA	TGTGCCAGGGGAGAATCGAACGGCACAGATACGCAGTATTTT	CARGESNGTDTQYF
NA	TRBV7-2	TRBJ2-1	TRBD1	TGTGCCAGCAGCTTAGGGGACAGGGACTATTCCTACAATGAGCAGTTCTTC	CASSLGDRDYSYNEQFF
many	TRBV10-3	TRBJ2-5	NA	TGTGCCATCAGTGAGCCCTCAGAGACCCAGTACTTC	CAISEPSETQYF
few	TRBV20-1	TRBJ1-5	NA	TGCAGTGCTAGATTGGACCGTAATCAGCCCCAGCATTTT	CSARLDRNQPQHF
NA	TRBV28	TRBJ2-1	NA	TGTGCCAGCAGTCTGGGAGCAACTAATGAGCGGTTCTTC	CASSLGATNERFF
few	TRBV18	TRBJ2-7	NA	TGTGCCAGCTCACCCAGACAGGGAGGCAACGAGCAGTACTTC	CASSPRQGGNEQYF
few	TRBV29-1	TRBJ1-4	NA	TGCAGCGTTGCCGTCGCGAGGAAAAAACTGTTTTTT	CSVAVARKKLFF
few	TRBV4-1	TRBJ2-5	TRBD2	TGCGCCAGCAGCCAGGAGCGGGGGGGCCGTGAGACCCAGTACTTC	CASSQERGGRETQYF
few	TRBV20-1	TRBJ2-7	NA	TGCAGTGCTGGAGTACCCTCCTACGAGCAGTACTTC	CSAGVPSYEQYF
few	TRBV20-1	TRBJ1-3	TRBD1	TGCAGTGTTCCAGGGGGCCGGGGACCCACCATATATTTT	CSVPGGRGPTIYF
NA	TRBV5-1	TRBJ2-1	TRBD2	TGCGCCAGCAGCGTAGCGGGATTCTACAATGAGCAGTTCTTC	CASSVAGFYNEQFF
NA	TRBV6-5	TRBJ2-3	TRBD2	TGTGCCAGCAGTTGGGCTACTAGCGGGAGGGTTCCTAGCACAGATACGCAGTATTTT	CASSWATSGRVPSTDTQYF
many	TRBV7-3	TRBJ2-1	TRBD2	TGTGCCAGCAGCACTAGCGGGAACAATGAGCAGTTCTTC	CASSTSGNNEQFF
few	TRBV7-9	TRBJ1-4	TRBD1	TGTGCCAGCAGCTTCGGGACAGGGGATGAAAAACTGTTTTTT	CASSFGTGDEKLFF
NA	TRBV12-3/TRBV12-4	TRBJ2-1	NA	TGTGCCAGCAGCACTTTAGCTACTTACAATGAGCAGTTCTTC	CASSTLATYNEQFF
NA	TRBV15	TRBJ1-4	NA	TGTGCCACCAGCAGAGCAGGGATAAGTGCAACTAATGAAAAACTGTTTTTT	CATSRAGISATNEKLFF
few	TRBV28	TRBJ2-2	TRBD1	TGTGCCAGCAGTTTAATGCCGGGACAGTTCACCGGGGAGCTGTTTTTT	CASSLMPGQFTGELFF
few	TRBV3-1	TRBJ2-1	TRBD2	TGTGCCAGCAGCCAAGAGCGGGGGAACAATGAGCAGTTCTTC	CASSQERGNNEQFF
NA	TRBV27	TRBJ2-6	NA	TGTGCCAGCAGTCCTCGGCGGGCTGGGGCCAACGTCCTGACTTTC	CASSPRRAGANVLTF
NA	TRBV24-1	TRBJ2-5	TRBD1	TGTGCCACCAGTGATTGGGACAGGGGAAGGGAGGAGACCCAGTACTTC	CATSDWDRGREETQYF
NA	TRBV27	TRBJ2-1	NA	TGTGCCAGCAGTACCAGTCTTCGGTCTAGCTCCTACAATGAGCAGTTCTTC	CASSTSLRSSSYNEQFF
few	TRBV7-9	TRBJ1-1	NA	TGTGCCAGCAGCTTAGTGGAAATTGGGGCTGAAGCTTTCTTT	CASSLVEIGAEAFF
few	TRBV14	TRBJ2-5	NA	TGTGCCAGCAGCCAAGAGGGGTCTAAGAGAATACAAGAGACCCAGTACTTC	CASSQEGSKRIQETQYF
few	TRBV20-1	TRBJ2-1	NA	TGCAGTGCTCCCGCCGACGGGGGCCGGCAGTTCTTC	CSAPADGGRQFF
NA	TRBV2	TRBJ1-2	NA	TGTGCCAGCAGTGAGATCGAGGGGGGGGCTGAGCGGTTCTATGGCTACACCTTC	CASSEIEGGAERFYGYTF
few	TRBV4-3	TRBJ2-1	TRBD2	TGCGCCAGCAGCCAAGTCCTAAGGACTAGCGGGAGCCATGAGCAGTTCTTC	CASSQVLRTSGSHEQFF
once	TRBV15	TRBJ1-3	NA	TGTGCCACCAGCCACGGCTCTGGAAACACCATATATTTT	CATSHGSGNTIYF